The 23 T cell receptor beta chains presented below share a single source sample, sequenced in a study of memory CD4+ T cells and cytomegalovirus serostatus. Single viable CD3+CD4+CD8-CD45RO+ cells were sorted as the memory CD4+ T cells. Profiled with immunoSEQ multiplex PCR; TCRdb holds only in-frame clones, not every one. This sample carries some 44,000 clones, roughly 79% of them seen once, and the ten largest clones take around 0.6%. The sequencing input was memory CD4+ T cells from blood. All receptors derive from an adult in good health and CMV-seronegative.

This sequence joins TRBV11-3 and TRBJ1-3, with 7 bases lining up with TRBD1. CDR3 size: 12 residues. Trimming removed 0 bases from V and 15 bases from J; junction bases left unmatched: 5. Per germline, CDR1 SGHNT and CDR2 YENEEA. CDR3 sequence: CASSLDPGTEYF. DNA for the CDR3: TGTGCCAGCAGCTTAGATCCCGGGACAGAATATTTT.

The genes are TRBV5-1 and TRBJ1-4, with D possibly TRBD1 on 5 matching bases. V dropped 4 bases and J dropped 5 bases, with 9 bases sitting between them. From germline, CDR1 is SGHRS and CDR2 YFSETQ. The CDR3 spans 13 residues. The CDR3 is CASSVGLNEKLFF. For the CDR3, the DNA is TGCGCCAGCAGCGTGGGGCTCAATGAAAAACTGTTTTTT.

This chain links TRBV14 with TRBJ1-4; tentative D call: TRBD1 (6 bases). With 0 bases removed from V and 7 bases from J, the gap between germline ends came to 21 bases. Germline V gene data show CDR1 as SGHDN and CDR2 as FVKESK. The CDR3 consists of 18 residues. The CDR3 nucleotides are TGTGCCAGCAGCCAAGATTGGGGTCTGGGGGCAGCCCCTGAAAAACTGTTTTTT. As protein: CASSQDWGLGAAPEKLFF.

The gene calls are TRBV7-8 and TRBJ1-5; D remains unclear. V shed 6 bases and J shed 5 bases, with 17 bases lying between them. Germline CDR1 reads SGHVS; CDR2 reads FQNEAQ. CDR3 length: 15 amino acids. The CDR3 DNA is TGTGCCAGCAGTTTGACACAGCAGATGTATCAGCCCCAGCATTTT. As protein: CASSLTQQMYQPQHF.

The chain is built from TRBV7-9 and TRBJ1-2, with no clear D. The V end was cut by 5 bases, the J end by 9 bases, with 19 bases between. Germline V gene data show CDR1 as SEHNR and CDR2 as FQNEAQ (reference sequence). The CDR3 is 14 residues long. The CDR3, as DNA: TGTGCCAGCAGCCCCGCCCAGGTCCACGTGAGCTACACCTTC. Protein sequence: CASSPAQVHVSYTF. Combining the CDR3 with reference TRBV7-9 and TRBJ1-2 gives the whole variable domain DTGVSQNPRHKITKRGQNVTFRCDPISEHNRLYWYRQTLGQGPEFLTYFQNEAQLEKSRLLSDRFSAERPKGSFSTLEIQRTEQGDSAMYLCASSPAQVHVSYTFGSGTRLTVV.

V gene TRBV30 combines with J gene TRBJ1-2, with 7 positions matching TRBD1. CDR1 is GTSNPN and CDR2 is SVGIG in the germline V gene (reference sequence). This CDR3 has 17 residues. V dropped 3 bases and J dropped 0; count of bases not matched to a gene: 13. The CDR3 loop is CAWSGIRGQAANYGYTF. CDR3 sequence (DNA): TGTGCCTGGAGCGGAATTCGTGGACAGGCAGCTAACTATGGCTACACCTTC.

The chain links TRBV5-1 to TRBJ1-4, with TRBD1 matching over 10 bases. The CDR3 has 16 amino acids. V lost 1 base, J lost 9 bases, and 9 bases stayed unmatched. Looked up from germline, CDR1 is SGHRS and CDR2 is YFSETQ. This CDR3 reads CASSLSGQGSGQKLFF. The CDR3 DNA follows: TGCGCCAGCAGCTTGTCGGGACAGGGGAGTGGACAAAAACTGTTTTTT.

The V call is TRBV5-1, the J call TRBJ2-5; tentative D call: TRBD1 (5 bases). The J call is uncertain, as TRBJ2-7 better fits the DNA end. This CDR3 spans 16 amino acids. Germline CDR1 reads SGHRS; CDR2 reads YFSETQ. This CDR3 is CASSPEGQGGMYEQYF. DNA for the CDR3: TGCGCCAGCAGCCCCGAAGGGCAGGGTGGAATGTACGAGCAGTACTTC.

V usage is TRBV15 and J usage is TRBJ1-1; D gene ambiguous. Germline V gives CDR1 LNHNV, CDR2 YYDKDF (reference sequence). Trimming took off 3 bases at V and 7 bases at J, with 9 bases between the two ends. The CDR3 extends over 12 amino acids. CDR3 loop: CATSSAAGEAFF. CDR3 nucleotide sequence: TGTGCCACCAGCAGTGCTGCGGGTGAAGCTTTCTTT.

This clone has only one observation. The CDR3 loop is CASSAPLRGRVTEAFF. CDR3 coding DNA: TGTGCCAGCAGCGCACCACTGCGGGGACGAGTCACTGAAGCTTTCTTT. J is TRBJ1-1 and V is TRBV5-6; TRBD1 is a possible D gene (5 bases). CDR1 is SGHDT, CDR2 YYEEEE, per germline. The CDR3 length is 16 residues. V gave up 4 bases and J gave up 4 bases, with 20 bases separating them.

The chain joins TRBV5-6 to TRBJ1-2; 8 bases are shared with TRBD1. The CDR3 is 15 amino acids. The J segment lost 7 bases and the V segment lost 0 bases, leaving 8 bases of the junction unmatched. Germline CDR1 is SGHDT and CDR2 is YYEEEE. CDR3 nucleotides: TGTGCCAGCAGCTTGGCCGCAGGGGGCTCCAGTGGCTACACCTTC. This sequence encodes CASSLAAGGSSGYTF.

This clone has just one count. V is TRBV5-8 and J is TRBJ2-7; weak D call: TRBD2 (6 bases). The CDR3 extends over 13 amino acids. V dropped 4 bases and J dropped 4 bases, with 12 bases sitting between them. Germline V gives CDR1 SGHTS, CDR2 YDEGEE. DNA of the CDR3: TGTGCCAGCAGCCTTTTACGGGGGTACGAGCAGTACTTC. Protein product: CASSLLRGYEQYF.

The CDR3 DNA reads as TGTGCCTGGAGTTTACAGGGGGCTAGTGGCTACACCTTC. Its translation: CAWSLQGASGYTF. The gene calls are TRBV30 and TRBJ1-2; TRBD1 agrees at 9 bases. V was pared by 2 bases and J by 7 bases, with 5 bases of the junction left unmatched. Germline V gene lookup returns CDR1 GTSNPN and CDR2 SVGIG (reference sequence). The CDR3 has 13 residues.

J is TRBJ1-3 and V is TRBV18; 7 bases are shared with TRBD1. The V segment lost 3 bases and the J segment 0 bases; nucleotides outside the gene matches: 11. Looked up from germline, CDR1 is KGHSH and CDR2 is LQKENI. CDR3 length: 18 amino acids. The CDR3 region is CASSPLPGGGNSGNTIYF. Written as DNA, the CDR3 is TGTGCCAGCTCACCTCTCCCAGGGGGAGGAAACTCTGGAAACACCATATATTTT.

This clone was seen more than once but under ten times. The J gene is TRBJ2-5, the V gene TRBV7-8, with 7 bases lining up with TRBD1. CDR1 is SGHVS, CDR2 FQNEAQ, per germline. V lost 3 bases and J lost 1; bases outside the gene matches: 8. The CDR3 is 16 amino acids. The CDR3 nucleotides are TGTGCCAGCAGCTTCCGCTCTGGGACAGCCCAAGAGACCCAGTACTTC. Protein: CASSFRSGTAQETQYF.

The chain has TRBV7-9 and TRBJ1-2; 7 positions match TRBD1. The CDR3 runs to 12 residues. The V gene's germline CDR1 is SEHNR and CDR2 FQNEAQ (reference sequence). V trimming: 5 bases; J trimming: 5 bases; junction bases outside the gene matches: 2. The CDR3 coding sequence is TGTGCCAGCAGCATGACAGGGTATGGCTACACCTTC. Its translation: CASSMTGYGYTF.

The chain joins TRBV5-1 to TRBJ1-2; D call uncertain. The CDR3 sequence is 13 residues long. V was clipped by 5 bases and J by 3 bases, with 11 bases between them. CDR1 is SGHRS, CDR2 YFSETQ, per germline. CDR3 DNA: TGCGCCAGCAGTTCTGGACGAGACTATGGCTACACCTTC. Its translation is CASSSGRDYGYTF. Together with reference TRBV5-1 and TRBJ1-2, the CDR3 gives the full variable domain: KAGVTQTPRYLIKTRGQQVTLSCSPISGHRSVSWYQQTPGQGLQFLFEYFSETQRNKGNFPGRFSGRQFSNSRSEMNVSTLELGDSALYLCASSSGRDYGYTFGSGTRLTVV.

The V and J genes are TRBV18 and TRBJ2-3, with TRBD2 as a possible D gene (6 bases). The CDR3 runs 14 residues. The germline V and J ends were trimmed by 2 bases and 5 bases, with 11 bases remaining between them. Germline loops: CDR1 KGHSH, CDR2 LQKENI. DNA for the CDR3: TGTGCCAGCTCACCATGGAGGGAAGGAGATACGCAGTATTTT. Translation: CASSPWREGDTQYF.

The chain links TRBV18 to TRBJ2-7, with D perhaps TRBD1 (5 bases). V shed 6 bases and J shed 4 bases, with 10 bases lying between them. Germline V lookup: CDR1 KGHSH, CDR2 LQKENI. This CDR3 is built from 12 residues. The CDR3: CASSPDRYEQYF. The CDR3 DNA reads TGTGCCAGCTCCCCCGACAGATACGAGCAGTACTTC.

The chain recombines TRBV11-2 with TRBJ2-5; no clear D gene. The closer fit of TRBJ2-7 to the DNA end suggests the J call may be wrong. The germline CDR1 and CDR2 sequences are SGHAT and FQNNGV. The CDR3 totals 15 residues. The DNA for the CDR3 is TGTGCCAGCAGCTTAGATTCAACCGGATACTACGAGCAGTACTTC. Translation: CASSLDSTGYYEQYF.

The chain employs TRBV15 and TRBJ1-2; TRBD1 agrees at 7 bases. V was pared by 7 bases and J by 2 bases, with 7 bases of the junction left unmatched. Germline V lookup: CDR1 LNHNV, CDR2 YYDKDF (reference sequence). The CDR3 extends over 14 amino acids. CDR3 in amino acids: CATTATGTNYGYTF. CDR3 nucleotides: TGTGCCACCACAGCGACAGGGACGAACTATGGCTACACCTTC.

The chain carries TRBV28 and TRBJ2-7, with TRBD1 identical over 7 bases. This CDR3 comprises 14 residues. Per the germline V gene, CDR1 is MDHEN and CDR2 is SYDVKM. With 4 bases clipped from V and 11 bases from J, the junction kept 14 bases outside the gene matches. CDR3 residues: CASSYTGDIRVEYF. The CDR3 region has the DNA TGTGCCAGCAGTTATACAGGGGATATACGAGTGGAGTACTTC.

The chain combines TRBV6-1 with TRBJ1-1; D is undetermined. The germline CDR1 and CDR2 sequences are MNHNS and SASEGT. The V and J ends lost 0 bases and 4 bases respectively, with 9 bases between them. The CDR3 has 14 amino acids. The CDR3 loop is CASSEARYPTEAFF. CDR3 sequence (DNA): TGTGCCAGCAGTGAAGCGCGCTATCCCACTGAAGCTTTCTTT.